This T cell receptor (beta chain) derives from a study of CD8+ T cells in alopecia areata. This CDR3 has 13 residues. Germline-derived CDR1 and CDR2 are SQVTM and ANQGSEA. The junction had 3 bases not matched to a gene; V was cut back by 2 bases and J by 5 bases. cDNA serving as the sequencing template came from extracted, reverse transcribed RNA. Measured with immunoSEQ multiplex PCR; TCRdb has only the in-frame clones, and not every one. The sample records under 150,000 clones, less than 50% being singletons. The sample was NKG2D-low CD8+ T cells sorted from blood. This receptor was identified in a human donor with alopecia areata. The genes are TRBV29-1 and TRBJ2-1; TRBD1 aligns across 7 bases. In DNA, the CDR3 is TGCAGCGTTGAACGACAGGGCCACAATGAGCAGTTCTTC. This sequence encodes CSVERQGHNEQFF.